This note documents a single TCR beta chain sequence. Antigen unknown. The record originates from a study of CD8+ T cells in alopecia areata. As for the study in general: A regimen of oral tofacitinib, 5 to 10 mg twice daily, was given to treated patients. Points from the study as a whole: Clonality exceeded that of normal scalp in lesional scalp, most notably in alopecia totalis/universalis. With one nonresponder, baseline CD8+ expansion's link to response remains uncertain.

Reverse transcribed after extraction, RNA yielded cDNA as the sequencing template. Data came from immunoSEQ multiplex PCR; TCRdb stores just in-frame clones and leaves some out. This sample has approximately 180,000 clones, with 60% found just once. Treatment here: oral pan-JAK inhibitor, 5-10 mg twice daily. Peripheral blood and lesional scalp punch biopsies came from alopecia areata patients. The input for sequencing was CD4+ T cells sorted from blood, taken at week 24, from a patient treated with tofacitinib. The clonotype comes from a human donor with alopecia areata.

The CDR3 reads CASSLGGSRDSPQFF. Here the CDR3 DNA reads TGTGCCAGCAGCTTGGGGGGATCCCGGGACAGCCCGCAGTTCTTC. The chain joins TRBV5-4 to TRBJ2-1, with TRBD1 identical over 7 bases. The CDR3 loop spans 15 amino acids. CDR1 and CDR2 (germline): SGHNT, YYREEE (reference sequence). With V trimmed by 0 bases and J by 12 bases, 12 bases remained unmatched. The complete variable domain, with remaining parts taken from reference TRBV5-4 and TRBJ2-1, reads ETGVTQSPTHLIKTRGQQVTLRCSSQSGHNTVSWYQQALGQGPQFIFQYYREEENGRGNFPPRFSGLQFPNYSSELNVNALELDDSALYLCASSLGGSRDSPQFFGPGTRLTVL.